A selection of T cell receptor beta chains follows, all from one sample in a study of blood T cell repertoires in COVID-19. Clones were read by immunoSEQ multiplex PCR, and TCRdb kept only the in-frame ones, dropping some. The profile covers 200,000 or so clones, with roughly 88% appearing a single time and over 2% taken by the ten largest. Specimen: peripheral blood. These receptors came from a man aged 35-49 years who had recovered from COVID-19. The CDR3 runs from the conserved cysteine through the conserved F or W. Each record gives: CDR3 DNA, CDR3 protein, clone size, CDR3 length, V gene, J gene, D gene. The D gene is left open where the match is weak. Clone size is given for some rows only: seen once, a few or many times, or a class if the clone is expanded.

cdr3_nt: TGTGCCAGCAGCTTAGGGGGGGGTGCGGGCCAAGAGACCCAGTACTTC
cdr3_aa: CASSLGGGAGQETQYF
clone_size: few
cdr3_length: 16
v_call: TRBV7-2
j_call: TRBJ2-5
d_call: TRBD2

cdr3_nt: TGCAGCGCTGGGAGGAGCAATGAGCAGTTCTTC
cdr3_aa: CSAGRSNEQFF
clone_size: few
cdr3_length: 11
v_call: TRBV29-1
j_call: TRBJ2-1
d_call: -

cdr3_nt: TGTGCCAGCAGCTGGGGGGGTCGTCAAGAGACCCAGTACTTC
cdr3_aa: CASSWGGRQETQYF
clone_size: -
cdr3_length: 14
v_call: TRBV6-2/TRBV6-3
j_call: TRBJ2-5
d_call: TRBD2

cdr3_nt: TGTGCCAGCAGCCCCGGGGGTGAGCAGTTCTTC
cdr3_aa: CASSPGGEQFF
clone_size: -
cdr3_length: 11
v_call: TRBV7-9
j_call: TRBJ2-1
d_call: -

cdr3_nt: TGTGCCAGCAGCTTAGCCTACGACAGGGAGGCCTACGAGCAGTACTTC
cdr3_aa: CASSLAYDREAYEQYF
clone_size: few
cdr3_length: 16
v_call: TRBV7-9
j_call: TRBJ2-7
d_call: -

cdr3_nt: TGTGCCAGCAGCCCGAGGGGGCGCGGCAATCAGCCCCAGCATTTT
cdr3_aa: CASSPRGRGNQPQHF
clone_size: -
cdr3_length: 15
v_call: TRBV7-8
j_call: TRBJ1-5
d_call: TRBD1

cdr3_nt: TGTGCCAGCAGATCCAGGCCACAGGATAATTCACCCCTCCACTTT
cdr3_aa: CASRSRPQDNSPLHF
clone_size: -
cdr3_length: 15
v_call: TRBV6-1
j_call: TRBJ1-6
d_call: -

cdr3_nt: TGTGCCAGCAGTTACTTTCGGGATCGGGGAGAGACCCAGTACTTC
cdr3_aa: CASSYFRDRGETQYF
clone_size: -
cdr3_length: 15
v_call: TRBV6-2/TRBV6-3
j_call: TRBJ2-5
d_call: -

cdr3_nt: TGTGCCTGGAGTGTCTTAAAGGGGGGGGAGCTGTTTTTT
cdr3_aa: CAWSVLKGGELFF
clone_size: -
cdr3_length: 13
v_call: TRBV30
j_call: TRBJ2-2
d_call: -

cdr3_nt: TGTGCCAGTAGTTATAGCACCGGGACAGGGGACTATGGCTACACCTTC
cdr3_aa: CASSYSTGTGDYGYTF
clone_size: -
cdr3_length: 16
v_call: TRBV19
j_call: TRBJ1-2
d_call: TRBD1

cdr3_nt: TGCGCCAGCAGCCAAGTAGCTGGGACAGTTTCACCCCTCCACTTT
cdr3_aa: CASSQVAGTVSPLHF
clone_size: -
cdr3_length: 15
v_call: TRBV4-3
j_call: TRBJ1-6
d_call: TRBD1

cdr3_nt: TGTGCCAGCTCACCAGAGGCGGGGACTAGCCTCGAGCAGTACTTC
cdr3_aa: CASSPEAGTSLEQYF
clone_size: -
cdr3_length: 15
v_call: TRBV18
j_call: TRBJ2-7
d_call: TRBD2

cdr3_nt: TGTGCCAGCAGTGGGGGAGCCGGGACAGGGCTCTACGAGCAGTACTTC
cdr3_aa: CASSGGAGTGLYEQYF
clone_size: -
cdr3_length: 16
v_call: TRBV2
j_call: TRBJ2-7
d_call: TRBD1

cdr3_nt: TGTGCCAGCGTACTCACGCTCTCTAATGGCTACACCTTC
cdr3_aa: CASVLTLSNGYTF
clone_size: -
cdr3_length: 13
v_call: TRBV6-5
j_call: TRBJ1-2
d_call: -

cdr3_nt: TGTGCCAGCAGCGCCGGGGTTCTATCCGGGGAGCTGTTTTTT
cdr3_aa: CASSAGVLSGELFF
clone_size: -
cdr3_length: 14
v_call: TRBV5-5
j_call: TRBJ2-2
d_call: -

cdr3_nt: TGCGCCAGCAGCTTGCGGGGTGACACTAACTATGGCTACACCTTC
cdr3_aa: CASSLRGDTNYGYTF
clone_size: -
cdr3_length: 15
v_call: TRBV5-1
j_call: TRBJ1-2
d_call: -

cdr3_nt: TGCAGCATAGGTCTAGACTATGGCTACACCTTC
cdr3_aa: CSIGLDYGYTF
clone_size: -
cdr3_length: 11
v_call: TRBV29-1
j_call: TRBJ1-2
d_call: -

cdr3_nt: TGCGCCAGCAGCCAAGATCTCGAGGGGGCGCGGGTAGAGACCCAGTACTTC
cdr3_aa: CASSQDLEGARVETQYF
clone_size: -
cdr3_length: 17
v_call: TRBV4-3
j_call: TRBJ2-5
d_call: TRBD1

cdr3_nt: TGCAGTGCTGTGGAGGCGAATGGCTACACCTTC
cdr3_aa: CSAVEANGYTF
clone_size: -
cdr3_length: 11
v_call: TRBV20-1
j_call: TRBJ1-2
d_call: -

cdr3_nt: TGTGCCAGCAGTGTACTCCGAAGCAGCAATCAGCCCCAGCATTTT
cdr3_aa: CASSVLRSSNQPQHF
clone_size: few
cdr3_length: 15
v_call: TRBV2
j_call: TRBJ1-5
d_call: -

cdr3_nt: TGTGCCAGCTCACCACCGGGGGACAGCTACGAGCAGTACTTC
cdr3_aa: CASSPPGDSYEQYF
clone_size: -
cdr3_length: 14
v_call: TRBV18
j_call: TRBJ2-7
d_call: TRBD1

cdr3_nt: TGTGCCAGCAGCTTTCGAGGGGGAGGGGGTCAGCCCCAGCATTTT
cdr3_aa: CASSFRGGGGQPQHF
clone_size: -
cdr3_length: 15
v_call: TRBV7-2
j_call: TRBJ1-5
d_call: -

cdr3_nt: TGTGCCATCAACGTTTGGGCACCGGGGGAGAACACTGAAGCTTTCTTT
cdr3_aa: CAINVWAPGENTEAFF
clone_size: -
cdr3_length: 16
v_call: TRBV10-3
j_call: TRBJ1-1
d_call: -

cdr3_nt: TGTGCCAGCAGTTTAGGGGGACAGTTCGACGAGCAGTACTTC
cdr3_aa: CASSLGGQFDEQYF
clone_size: -
cdr3_length: 14
v_call: TRBV27
j_call: TRBJ2-7
d_call: TRBD1

cdr3_nt: TGCGCCAGCACTCTGGGAGAGGGACAGGGCAACCCTAGGGCTTTCTTT
cdr3_aa: CASTLGEGQGNPRAFF
clone_size: -
cdr3_length: 16
v_call: TRBV5-1
j_call: TRBJ1-1
d_call: TRBD1

cdr3_nt: TGTGCCAGCAGCTTAGGGGAGGCCCAGGGGGCCCAGTACTTC
cdr3_aa: CASSLGEAQGAQYF
clone_size: -
cdr3_length: 14
v_call: TRBV7-9
j_call: TRBJ2-5
d_call: -

cdr3_nt: TGCGCCAGCAGTGGGGACAGGGGTTACGAGCAGTACTTC
cdr3_aa: CASSGDRGYEQYF
clone_size: -
cdr3_length: 13
v_call: TRBV10-1
j_call: TRBJ2-7
d_call: TRBD1

cdr3_nt: TGCAGCGTTGCTCCGGGACAGGGGTTCACAGATACGCAGTATTTT
cdr3_aa: CSVAPGQGFTDTQYF
clone_size: -
cdr3_length: 15
v_call: TRBV29-1
j_call: TRBJ2-3
d_call: TRBD1

cdr3_nt: TGTGCCAGCAGAAACTTATACGAGCAGTACTTC
cdr3_aa: CASRNLYEQYF
clone_size: -
cdr3_length: 11
v_call: TRBV6-5
j_call: TRBJ2-7
d_call: -

cdr3_nt: TGTGCCAGCAGTGAAGGAGACAGGGGTAGGGAGCAGTTCTTC
cdr3_aa: CASSEGDRGREQFF
clone_size: few
cdr3_length: 14
v_call: TRBV2
j_call: TRBJ2-1
d_call: TRBD1

cdr3_nt: TGTGCCAGCAGCCCCACAGGGTACCACTACGAGCAGTACTTC
cdr3_aa: CASSPTGYHYEQYF
clone_size: -
cdr3_length: 14
v_call: TRBV9
j_call: TRBJ2-7
d_call: -

cdr3_nt: TGTGCCAGCAGCCTGAGGTTTGGGTATGGCTACACCTTC
cdr3_aa: CASSLRFGYGYTF
clone_size: -
cdr3_length: 13
v_call: TRBV5-4
j_call: TRBJ1-2
d_call: -

cdr3_nt: TGTGCCAGCAGTTTCGGCGAGCGGGAGACCCAGTACTTC
cdr3_aa: CASSFGERETQYF
clone_size: -
cdr3_length: 13
v_call: TRBV12-3/TRBV12-4
j_call: TRBJ2-5
d_call: -

cdr3_nt: TGTGCCAGCAGTTATCGGGGTTCGTTGAACACTGAAGCTTTCTTT
cdr3_aa: CASSYRGSLNTEAFF
clone_size: -
cdr3_length: 15
v_call: TRBV6-5
j_call: TRBJ1-1
d_call: -

cdr3_nt: TGTGCCAGCAGTGAAAAGCAGGGGAGAAACACCATATATTTT
cdr3_aa: CASSEKQGRNTIYF
clone_size: -
cdr3_length: 14
v_call: TRBV25-1
j_call: TRBJ1-3
d_call: -

cdr3_nt: TGTGCCGGGACTCGGGACAGAGCCTACAATGAGCAGTTCTTC
cdr3_aa: CAGTRDRAYNEQFF
clone_size: -
cdr3_length: 14
v_call: TRBV30
j_call: TRBJ2-1
d_call: -

cdr3_nt: TGTGCCAGCAGTTCCAGGGATTTTAACTATGGCTACACCTTC
cdr3_aa: CASSSRDFNYGYTF
clone_size: -
cdr3_length: 14
v_call: TRBV6-6
j_call: TRBJ1-2
d_call: -

cdr3_nt: TGTGCCAGCAGTTTCGGGTCAGGGGGCGATTCACCCCTCCACTTT
cdr3_aa: CASSFGSGGDSPLHF
clone_size: -
cdr3_length: 15
v_call: TRBV27
j_call: TRBJ1-6
d_call: TRBD1

cdr3_nt: TGTGCCAGCAGCCCCGGCGCTGGGGGGTTCACCTACGAGCAGTACTTC
cdr3_aa: CASSPGAGGFTYEQYF
clone_size: -
cdr3_length: 16
v_call: TRBV7-9
j_call: TRBJ2-7
d_call: -

cdr3_nt: TGTGCCAGCAGATACGGGACTAGCGGGGGAGCCATCGATGAGCAGTTCTTC
cdr3_aa: CASRYGTSGGAIDEQFF
clone_size: -
cdr3_length: 17
v_call: TRBV2
j_call: TRBJ2-1
d_call: TRBD2

cdr3_nt: TGTGCCAGCAGTCTAATGGATCAGCCCCAGCATTTT
cdr3_aa: CASSLMDQPQHF
clone_size: once
cdr3_length: 12
v_call: TRBV12-3/TRBV12-4
j_call: TRBJ1-5
d_call: -

cdr3_nt: TGTGCCATCAGTCCTGAACAGGGGGCGCGTGGCGGGGAGCTGTTTTTT
cdr3_aa: CAISPEQGARGGELFF
clone_size: -
cdr3_length: 16
v_call: TRBV10-3
j_call: TRBJ2-2
d_call: TRBD1

cdr3_nt: TGCGCCAGCAGCCAACTGGGACTAGCGGGGGGCAATGAGCAGTTCTTC
cdr3_aa: CASSQLGLAGGNEQFF
clone_size: few
cdr3_length: 16
v_call: TRBV4-1
j_call: TRBJ2-1
d_call: TRBD2

cdr3_nt: TGTGCCAGCAGCTTCGGACTAGGGAGGTACGAGCAGTACTTC
cdr3_aa: CASSFGLGRYEQYF
clone_size: once
cdr3_length: 14
v_call: TRBV7-2
j_call: TRBJ2-7
d_call: TRBD2

cdr3_nt: TGTGCCTGGAGCCGGGACAGGGCGAGGGGACCCTATGGCTACACCTTC
cdr3_aa: CAWSRDRARGPYGYTF
clone_size: few
cdr3_length: 16
v_call: TRBV30
j_call: TRBJ1-2
d_call: TRBD1

cdr3_nt: TGTGCCAGCAGCTCAACAATCTCCGGGACAGGGCAGTTCCAAGAGACCCAGTACTTC
cdr3_aa: CASSSTISGTGQFQETQYF
clone_size: -
cdr3_length: 19
v_call: TRBV27
j_call: TRBJ2-5
d_call: TRBD1

cdr3_nt: TGTGCCAGCAGCTGGGACAGGGAGACCTACGAGCAGTACTTC
cdr3_aa: CASSWDRETYEQYF
clone_size: once
cdr3_length: 14
v_call: TRBV5-6
j_call: TRBJ2-7
d_call: TRBD1

cdr3_nt: TGCGCCAGCAGCCAAGATGGGACTAGCAAAAGAAATGAGCAGTTCTTC
cdr3_aa: CASSQDGTSKRNEQFF
clone_size: -
cdr3_length: 16
v_call: TRBV4-1
j_call: TRBJ2-1
d_call: TRBD2